This T cell receptor (beta chain) derives from a study of blood T cell repertoires in COVID-19. At the level of the study: Sources were T cells, B-cell-depleted T cells, or PBMCs; the material itself was cDNA or gDNA.

Using immunoSEQ multiplex PCR, the repertoire was profiled, and TCRdb retains in-frame clones only, with some absent. This sample yields approximately 180,000 clones, of which about 90% are seen a single time; 20% to 25% belongs to the top ten. This clone was picked up one time. The CDR3 has 18 amino acids. V trimming: 1 base; J trimming: 3 bases; junction bases outside the gene matches: 14. CDR1 is LGHDT, CDR2 YNNKEL, per germline (reference sequence). The sample taken for sequencing was peripheral blood. The V gene is TRBV3-1 (or the pseudogene TRBV3-2), the J gene TRBJ2-7; 8 nucleotides align to TRBD1. The source of this sequence is a man aged 55 to 70 with active or convalescent COVID-19. The CDR3 sequence: CASSQGYNWGTGLYEQYF. DNA for the CDR3: TGTGCCAGCAGCCAAGGCTATAACTGGGGGACAGGCCTCTACGAGCAGTACTTC.